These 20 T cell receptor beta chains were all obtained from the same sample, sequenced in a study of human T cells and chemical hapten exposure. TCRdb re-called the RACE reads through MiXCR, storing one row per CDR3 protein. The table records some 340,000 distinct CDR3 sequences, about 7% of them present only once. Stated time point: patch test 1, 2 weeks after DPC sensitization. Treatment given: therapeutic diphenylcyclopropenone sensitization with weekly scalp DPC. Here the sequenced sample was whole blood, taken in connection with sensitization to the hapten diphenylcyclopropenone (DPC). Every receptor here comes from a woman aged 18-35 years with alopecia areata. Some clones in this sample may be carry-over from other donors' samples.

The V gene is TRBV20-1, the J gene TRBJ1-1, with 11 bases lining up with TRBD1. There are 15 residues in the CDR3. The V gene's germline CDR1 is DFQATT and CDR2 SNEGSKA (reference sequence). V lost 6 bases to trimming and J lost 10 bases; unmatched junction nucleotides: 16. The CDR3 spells CSANRDRGYTWVAFF. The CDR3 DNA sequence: TGCAGTGCCAATCGGGACAGGGGGTATACTTGGGTAGCTTTCTTT.

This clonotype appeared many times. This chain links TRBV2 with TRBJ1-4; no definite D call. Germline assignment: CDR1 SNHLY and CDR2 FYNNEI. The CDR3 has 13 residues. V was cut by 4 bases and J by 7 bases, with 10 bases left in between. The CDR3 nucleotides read TGTGCCAGCAGTGTACCCCAGAGTGAAAAACTGTTTTTT. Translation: CASSVPQSEKLFF.

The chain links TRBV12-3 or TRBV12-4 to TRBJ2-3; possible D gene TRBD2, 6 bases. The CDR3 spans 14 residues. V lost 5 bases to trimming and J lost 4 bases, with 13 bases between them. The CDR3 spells CASSKRGSADTQYF. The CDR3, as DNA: TGTGCCAGCAGTAAACGGGGGTCGGCAGATACGCAGTATTTT.

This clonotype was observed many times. CDR3 residues: CASSKETDTQYF. The CDR3 bases are TGTGCCAGCAGCAAGGAGACAGATACGCAGTATTTT. The genes are TRBV6-2 or TRBV6-3 and TRBJ2-3; D remains unclear. Trimming shortened V by 6 bases and J by 3 bases, and 7 bases separated the two germline ends. Germline values: CDR1 MNHEY, CDR2 SVGEGT. This CDR3 has 12 amino acids.

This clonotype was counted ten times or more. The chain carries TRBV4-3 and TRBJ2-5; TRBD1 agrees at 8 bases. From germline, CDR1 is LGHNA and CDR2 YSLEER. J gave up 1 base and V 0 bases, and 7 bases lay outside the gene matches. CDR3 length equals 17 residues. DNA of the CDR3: TGCGCCAGCAGCCAAGATCTGGTAGGACAGGGCCAAGAGACCCAGTACTTC. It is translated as CASSQDLVGQGQETQYF.

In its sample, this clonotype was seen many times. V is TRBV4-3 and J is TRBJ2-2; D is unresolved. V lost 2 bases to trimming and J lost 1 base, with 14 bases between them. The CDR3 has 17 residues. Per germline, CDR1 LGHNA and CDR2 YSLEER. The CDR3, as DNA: TGCGCCAGCAGCCAACCAAGAATGGGTCAGAACACCGGGGAGCTGTTTTTT. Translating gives CASSQPRMGQNTGELFF.

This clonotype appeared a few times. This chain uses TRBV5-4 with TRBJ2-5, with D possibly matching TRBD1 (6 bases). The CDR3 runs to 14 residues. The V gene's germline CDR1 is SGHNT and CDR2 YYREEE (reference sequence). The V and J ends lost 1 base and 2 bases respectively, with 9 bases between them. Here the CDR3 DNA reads TGTGCCAGCAGCTTGTGGACAGTACAAGAGACCCAGTACTTC. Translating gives CASSLWTVQETQYF. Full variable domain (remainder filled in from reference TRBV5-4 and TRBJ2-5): ETGVTQSPTHLIKTRGQQVTLRCSSQSGHNTVSWYQQALGQGPQFIFQYYREEENGRGNFPPRFSGLQFPNYSSELNVNALELDDSALYLCASSLWTVQETQYFGPGTRLLVL.

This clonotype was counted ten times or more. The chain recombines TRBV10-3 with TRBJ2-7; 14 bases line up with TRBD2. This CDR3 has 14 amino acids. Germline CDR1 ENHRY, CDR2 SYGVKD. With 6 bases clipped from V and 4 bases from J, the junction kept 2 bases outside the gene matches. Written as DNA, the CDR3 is TGTGCCATCAGCCGGACTAGCGGGGGGTACGAGCAGTACTTC. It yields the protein CAISRTSGGYEQYF.

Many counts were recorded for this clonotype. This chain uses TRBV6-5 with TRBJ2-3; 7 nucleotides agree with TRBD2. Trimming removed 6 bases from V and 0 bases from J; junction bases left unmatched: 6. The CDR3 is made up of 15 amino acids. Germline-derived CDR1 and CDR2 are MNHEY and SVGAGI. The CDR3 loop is CASRLSGSSTDTQYF. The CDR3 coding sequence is TGTGCCAGCAGACTTAGCGGGTCCAGCACAGATACGCAGTATTTT.

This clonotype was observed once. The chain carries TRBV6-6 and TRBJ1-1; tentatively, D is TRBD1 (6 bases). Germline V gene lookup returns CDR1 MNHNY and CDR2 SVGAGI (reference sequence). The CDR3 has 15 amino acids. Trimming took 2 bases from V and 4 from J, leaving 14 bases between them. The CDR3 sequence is CASSYTGSSSTEAFF. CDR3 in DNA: TGTGCCAGCAGTTACACAGGGAGTTCGTCCACTGAAGCTTTCTTT.

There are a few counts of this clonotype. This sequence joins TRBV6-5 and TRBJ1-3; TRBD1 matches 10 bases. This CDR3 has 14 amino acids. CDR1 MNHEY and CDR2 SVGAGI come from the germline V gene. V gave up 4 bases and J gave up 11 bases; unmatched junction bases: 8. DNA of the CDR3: TGTGCCAGCAGTTCCGGGACAGGGGATAACTCCATATATTTT. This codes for CASSSGTGDNSIYF.

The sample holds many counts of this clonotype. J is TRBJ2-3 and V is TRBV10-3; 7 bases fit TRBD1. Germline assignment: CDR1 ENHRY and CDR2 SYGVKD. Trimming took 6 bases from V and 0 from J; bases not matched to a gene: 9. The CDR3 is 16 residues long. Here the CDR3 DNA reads TGTGCCATCAGCACCAGACAGGGCACTAGCACAGATACGCAGTATTTT. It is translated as CAISTRQGTSTDTQYF.

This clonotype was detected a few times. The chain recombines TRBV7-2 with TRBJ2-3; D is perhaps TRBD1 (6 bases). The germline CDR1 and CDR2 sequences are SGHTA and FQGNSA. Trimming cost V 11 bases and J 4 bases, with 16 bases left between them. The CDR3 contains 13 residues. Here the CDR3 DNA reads TGTGCCTGTGGGCAGGGGATGGCAGATACGCAGTATTTT. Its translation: CACGQGMADTQYF.

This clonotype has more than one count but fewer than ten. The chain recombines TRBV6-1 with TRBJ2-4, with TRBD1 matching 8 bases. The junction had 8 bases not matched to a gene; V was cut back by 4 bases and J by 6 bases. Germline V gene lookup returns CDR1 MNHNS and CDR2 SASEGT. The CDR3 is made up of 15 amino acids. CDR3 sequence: CASSAGFGTGNIQYF. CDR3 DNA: TGTGCCAGCAGTGCCGGTTTCGGGACAGGAAACATTCAGTACTTC.

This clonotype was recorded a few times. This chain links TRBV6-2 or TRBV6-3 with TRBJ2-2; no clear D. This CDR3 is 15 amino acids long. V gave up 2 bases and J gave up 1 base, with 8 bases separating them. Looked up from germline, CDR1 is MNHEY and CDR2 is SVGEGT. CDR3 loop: CASSYIERNTGELFF. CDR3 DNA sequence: TGTGCCAGCAGTTACATAGAGAGGAACACCGGGGAGCTGTTTTTT.

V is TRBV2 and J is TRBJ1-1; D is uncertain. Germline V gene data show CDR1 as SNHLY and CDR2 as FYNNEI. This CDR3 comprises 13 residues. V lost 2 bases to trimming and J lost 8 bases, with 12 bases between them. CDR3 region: CASSEPGNLEAFF. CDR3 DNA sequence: TGTGCCAGCAGTGAACCGGGGAACTTAGAAGCTTTCTTT.

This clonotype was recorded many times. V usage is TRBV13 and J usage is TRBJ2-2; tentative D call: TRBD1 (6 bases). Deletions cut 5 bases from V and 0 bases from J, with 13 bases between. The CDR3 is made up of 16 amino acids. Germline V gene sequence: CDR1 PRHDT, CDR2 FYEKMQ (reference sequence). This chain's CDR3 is CASSPEGEPNTGELFF. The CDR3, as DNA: TGTGCCAGCAGCCCTGAGGGGGAGCCGAACACCGGGGAGCTGTTTTTT.

The chain's CDR3 is CASSLASTSGGAYNEQFF. The CDR3 DNA reads TGTGCCAGCAGCTTGGCGTCCACTAGCGGGGGCGCCTACAATGAGCAGTTCTTC. The chain joins TRBV5-6 to TRBJ2-1; 11 bases agree with TRBD2. Germline assignment: CDR1 SGHDT and CDR2 YYEEEE. J lost 2 bases, V lost 0 bases, and 7 bases had no gene match. The CDR3 loop spans 18 amino acids.

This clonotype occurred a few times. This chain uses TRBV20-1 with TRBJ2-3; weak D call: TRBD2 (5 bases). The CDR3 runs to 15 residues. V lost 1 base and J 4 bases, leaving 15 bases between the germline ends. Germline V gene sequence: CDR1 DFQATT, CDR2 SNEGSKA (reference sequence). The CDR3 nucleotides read TGCAGTGCTAGAGCGACGAGGGAGTGGGCAGATACGCAGTATTTT. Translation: CSARATREWADTQYF.

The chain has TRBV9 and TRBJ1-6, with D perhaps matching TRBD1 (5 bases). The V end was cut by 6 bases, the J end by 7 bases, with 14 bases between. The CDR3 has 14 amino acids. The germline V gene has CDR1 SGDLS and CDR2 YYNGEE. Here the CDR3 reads CASTPGTLNSPLHF. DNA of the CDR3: TGTGCCAGCACCCCCGGGACGTTGAATTCACCCCTCCACTTT.